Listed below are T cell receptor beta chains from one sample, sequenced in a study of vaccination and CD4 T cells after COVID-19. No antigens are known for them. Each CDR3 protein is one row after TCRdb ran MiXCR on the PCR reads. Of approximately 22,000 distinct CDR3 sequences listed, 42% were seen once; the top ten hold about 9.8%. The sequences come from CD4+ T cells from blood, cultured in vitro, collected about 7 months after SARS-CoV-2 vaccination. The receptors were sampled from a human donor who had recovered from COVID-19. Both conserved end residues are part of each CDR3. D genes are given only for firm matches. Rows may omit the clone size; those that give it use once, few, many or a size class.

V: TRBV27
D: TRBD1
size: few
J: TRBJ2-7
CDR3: CASSLGTGGLQSSYEQYF
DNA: TGTGCCAGCAGTTTAGGGACAGGGGGCCTCCAAAGCTCCTACGAGCAGTACTTC

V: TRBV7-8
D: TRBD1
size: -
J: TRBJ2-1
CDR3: CASSSGTGGWSVYNEQFF
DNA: TGTGCCAGCAGCTCTGGGACAGGGGGCTGGTCGGTGTACAATGAGCAGTTCTTC

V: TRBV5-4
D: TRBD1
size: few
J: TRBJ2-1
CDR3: CASSFGLDRNSYNEQFF
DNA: TGTGCCAGCAGCTTCGGCCTGGACAGGAACTCCTACAATGAGCAGTTCTTC

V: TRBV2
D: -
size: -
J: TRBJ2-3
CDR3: CASSEAGGTDTQYF
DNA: TGTGCCAGCAGTGAAGCGGGAGGCACAGATACGCAGTATTTT

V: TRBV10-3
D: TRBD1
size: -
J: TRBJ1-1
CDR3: CAISNRGGDTEAFF
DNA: TGTGCCATCAGTAACAGGGGAGGGGACACTGAAGCTTTCTTT

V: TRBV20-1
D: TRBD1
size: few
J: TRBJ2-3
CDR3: CSATRDRSTDTQYF
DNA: TGCAGTGCCACCCGGGACAGGAGCACAGATACGCAGTATTTT

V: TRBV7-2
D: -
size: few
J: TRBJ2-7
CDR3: CASSSRGGAYEQYF
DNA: TGTGCCAGCAGCTCCAGGGGGGGAGCCTACGAGCAGTACTTC

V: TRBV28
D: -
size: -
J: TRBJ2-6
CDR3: CAISSTHTGANVLTF
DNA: TGTGCCATCTCCAGCACCCACACTGGGGCCAACGTCCTGACTTTC

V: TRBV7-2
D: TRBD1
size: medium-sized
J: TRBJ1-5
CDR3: CASSLYRGLSNQPQHF
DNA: TGTGCCAGCAGCTTATACAGGGGACTTAGCAATCAGCCCCAGCATTTT

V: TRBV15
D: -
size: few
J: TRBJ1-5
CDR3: CATSRDVGFGSNQPQHF
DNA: TGTGCCACCAGCAGAGACGTGGGTTTCGGTAGCAATCAGCCCCAGCATTTT

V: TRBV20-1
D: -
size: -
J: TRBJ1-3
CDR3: CSALASAGNTIYF
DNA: TGCAGTGCTCTCGCATCCGCTGGAAACACCATATATTTT

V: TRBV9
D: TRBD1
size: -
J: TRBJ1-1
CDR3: CASSVGDRGVNTEAFF
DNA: TGTGCCAGCAGCGTAGGGGACAGAGGCGTGAACACTGAAGCTTTCTTT

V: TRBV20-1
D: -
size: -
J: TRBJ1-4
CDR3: CSARDHQRDEKLFF
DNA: TGCAGTGCTAGAGATCACCAGAGAGATGAAAAACTGTTTTTT

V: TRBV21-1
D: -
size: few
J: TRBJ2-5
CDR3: CASHTETQYF
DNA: TGTGCCAGTCACACGGAGACCCAGTACTTC

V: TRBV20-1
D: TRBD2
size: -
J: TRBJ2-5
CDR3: CSARNLAGGTWETQYF
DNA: TGCAGTGCTAGAAATCTCGCGGGAGGCACTTGGGAGACCCAGTACTTC

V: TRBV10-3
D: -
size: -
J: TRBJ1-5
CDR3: CATLAGQNQPQHF
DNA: TGTGCCACCCTGGCGGGGCAAAATCAGCCCCAGCATTTT

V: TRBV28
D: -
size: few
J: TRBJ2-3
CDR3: CASSYQGTDTQYF
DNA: TGTGCCAGCAGTTATCAGGGGACAGATACGCAGTATTTT

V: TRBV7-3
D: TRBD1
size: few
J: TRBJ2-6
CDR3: CASSLTGYRGSGANVLTF
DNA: TGTGCCAGCAGCTTAACCGGGTACAGGGGCTCTGGGGCCAACGTCCTGACTTTC

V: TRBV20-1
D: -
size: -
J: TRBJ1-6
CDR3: CSALPDRISYNSPLHF
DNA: TGCAGTGCGCTGCCCGACAGGATCTCCTATAATTCACCCCTCCACTTT

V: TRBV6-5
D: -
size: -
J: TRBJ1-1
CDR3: CASSYGVRKNTEAFF
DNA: TGTGCCAGCAGTTACGGTGTAAGAAAGAACACTGAAGCTTTCTTT

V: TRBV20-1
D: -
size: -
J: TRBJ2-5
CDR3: CSAISRSPGTSTQETQYF
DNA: TGCAGTGCTATTTCTCGGTCCCCCGGGACCTCGACCCAAGAGACCCAGTACTTC

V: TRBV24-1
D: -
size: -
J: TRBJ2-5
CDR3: CATSDLWGDSETQYF
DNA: TGTGCCACCAGTGATCTGTGGGGGGATTCAGAGACCCAGTACTTC

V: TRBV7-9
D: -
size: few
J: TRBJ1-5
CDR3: CASSLEGDQPQHF
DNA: TGTGCCAGCAGCTTAGAAGGGGATCAGCCCCAGCATTTT

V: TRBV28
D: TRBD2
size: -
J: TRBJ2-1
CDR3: CASTHVRASGYNEQFF
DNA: TGTGCCAGCACTCACGTCCGGGCTAGCGGATACAATGAGCAGTTCTTC

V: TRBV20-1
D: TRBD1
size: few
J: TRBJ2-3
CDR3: CSAQTGQFSTDTQYF
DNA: TGCAGTGCTCAGACGGGACAGTTTAGCACAGATACGCAGTATTTT

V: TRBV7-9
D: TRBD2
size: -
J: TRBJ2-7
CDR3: CASSSVRTSFSYEQYF
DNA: TGTGCCAGCAGCTCCGTCCGGACTAGCTTCTCCTACGAGCAGTACTTC

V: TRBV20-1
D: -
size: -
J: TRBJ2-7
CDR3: CSADRDGYEQYF
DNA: TGCAGTGCTGACCGGGACGGCTACGAGCAGTACTTC

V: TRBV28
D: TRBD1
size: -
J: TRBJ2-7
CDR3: CASSPPGQGIDEQYF
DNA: TGTGCCAGCAGTCCCCCGGGACAGGGAATCGACGAGCAGTACTTC

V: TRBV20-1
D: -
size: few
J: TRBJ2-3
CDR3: CSADGPLNTQYF
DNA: TGCAGTGCGGATGGACCTCTGAATACGCAGTATTTT

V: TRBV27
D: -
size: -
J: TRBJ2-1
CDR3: CASSDISGPYNEQFF
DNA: TGTGCCAGCAGCGATATCAGCGGCCCTTACAATGAGCAGTTCTTC

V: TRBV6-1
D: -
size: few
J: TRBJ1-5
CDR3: CASSDLVGYDQPQHF
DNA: TGTGCCAGCAGTGACCTTGTGGGGTACGACCAGCCCCAGCATTTT

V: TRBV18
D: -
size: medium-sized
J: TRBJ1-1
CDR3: CASSPVGPNTEAFF
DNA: TGTGCCAGCTCACCGGTAGGGCCGAACACTGAAGCTTTCTTT

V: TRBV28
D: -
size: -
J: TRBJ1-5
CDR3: CASYPTRSGNQPQHF
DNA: TGTGCCAGCTACCCAACCAGGTCTGGCAATCAGCCCCAGCATTTT

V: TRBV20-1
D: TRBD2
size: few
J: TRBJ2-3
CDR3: CSASGRALNTQYF
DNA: TGCAGTGCTAGCGGGAGGGCTCTGAATACGCAGTATTTT

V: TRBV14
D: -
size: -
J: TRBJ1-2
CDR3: CASSPQLNYGYTF
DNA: TGTGCCAGCAGCCCCCAGCTTAACTATGGCTACACCTTC

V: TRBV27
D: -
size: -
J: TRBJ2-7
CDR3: CASRLWVGSYEQYF
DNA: TGTGCCAGCAGGTTGTGGGTCGGGTCCTACGAGCAGTACTTC

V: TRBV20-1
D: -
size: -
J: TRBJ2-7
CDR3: CSAKRGFATGSGGYEQYF
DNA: TGCAGTGCTAAGCGGGGGTTCGCGACGGGATCAGGGGGCTACGAGCAGTACTTC

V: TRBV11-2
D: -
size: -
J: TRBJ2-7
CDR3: CASSSLRRASKSYEQYF
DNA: TGTGCCAGCAGCTCTTTGCGCCGGGCCTCAAAATCCTACGAGCAGTACTTC

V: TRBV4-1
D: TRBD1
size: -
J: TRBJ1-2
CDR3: CASSRPGQGGSYGYTF
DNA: TGCGCCAGCAGCCGGCCCGGACAGGGGGGGAGCTATGGCTACACCTTC

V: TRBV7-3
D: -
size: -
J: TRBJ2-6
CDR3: CASSPTGTLTGANVLTF
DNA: TGTGCCAGCAGCCCAACAGGGACCCTTACTGGGGCCAACGTCCTGACTTTC

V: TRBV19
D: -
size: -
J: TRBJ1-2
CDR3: CASSPAGGRGYGYTF
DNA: TGTGCCAGTAGTCCCGCGGGGGGCAGAGGCTATGGCTACACCTTC

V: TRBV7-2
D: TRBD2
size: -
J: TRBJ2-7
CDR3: CASSYSTGGSYEQYF
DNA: TGTGCCAGCAGCTATTCGACGGGAGGGAGCTACGAGCAGTACTTC

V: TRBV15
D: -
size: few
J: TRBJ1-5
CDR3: CATSLKQGPQPQHF
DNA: TGTGCCACCAGTCTAAAACAGGGACCTCAGCCCCAGCATTTT

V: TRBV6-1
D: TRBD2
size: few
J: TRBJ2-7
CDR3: CASSEYASGSTLGGYEQYF
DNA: TGTGCCAGCAGTGAATATGCTAGCGGGAGCACACTGGGGGGATACGAGCAGTACTTC

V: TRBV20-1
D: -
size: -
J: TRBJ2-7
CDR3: CSASSLAGEQYF
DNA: TGCAGTGCTAGTAGCTTAGCCGGCGAGCAGTACTTC

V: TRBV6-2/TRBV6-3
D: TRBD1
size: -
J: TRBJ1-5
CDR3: CASSWTGGRQPQHF
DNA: TGTGCCAGCAGTTGGACAGGGGGCCGTCAGCCCCAGCATTTT

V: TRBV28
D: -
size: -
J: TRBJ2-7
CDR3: CASHRIGDPYEQYF
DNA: TGTGCCAGCCATCGGATTGGGGACCCCTACGAGCAGTACTTC

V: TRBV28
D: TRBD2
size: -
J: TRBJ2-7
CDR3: CASSSPGGSSYEQYF
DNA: TGTGCCAGCAGTTCGCCGGGGGGGAGCTCCTACGAGCAGTACTTC

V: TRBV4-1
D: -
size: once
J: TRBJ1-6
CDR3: CASSQTREVTYNSPLHF
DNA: TGCGCCAGCAGCCAGACTCGCGAGGTGACCTATAATTCACCCCTCCACTTT

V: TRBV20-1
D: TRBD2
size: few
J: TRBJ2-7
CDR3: CSASGTSGRLEQYF
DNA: TGCAGTGCTAGTGGGACTAGCGGGAGGCTTGAGCAGTACTTC

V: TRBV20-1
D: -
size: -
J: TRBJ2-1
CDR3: CSASWGTIGSDEQFF
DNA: TGCAGTGCTAGTTGGGGGACAATCGGGTCCGATGAGCAGTTCTTC

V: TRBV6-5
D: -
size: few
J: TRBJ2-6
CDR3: CASSYSVSSGANVLTF
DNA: TGTGCCAGCAGTTACTCGGTCAGCTCTGGGGCCAACGTCCTGACTTTC

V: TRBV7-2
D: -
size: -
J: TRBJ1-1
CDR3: CASSTLDRRQTNTEAFF
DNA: TGTGCCAGCAGCACACTCGATCGAAGACAAACGAACACTGAAGCTTTCTTT

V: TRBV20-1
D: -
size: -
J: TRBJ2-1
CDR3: CSARGIGVNEQFF
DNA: TGCAGTGCTAGAGGAATCGGGGTTAATGAGCAGTTCTTC